Below are 4 T cell receptor beta chains sequenced from a single sample in a study of T cells in localized non-small cell lung cancer. The table came from immunoSEQ multiplex PCR; TCRdb's copy has only in-frame clones and leaves some out. The sample consists of about 41,000 clones, approximately 86% of them appearing once. Sequencing used peripheral blood, obtained before any cancer treatment. The receptor source for this set is a woman between 18 and 50 years old with stage III lung adenocarcinoma.

The rearrangement links TRBV9 to TRBJ1-2; 9 nucleotides agree with TRBD1. The CDR3 sequence is 20 residues long. Per germline, CDR1 SGDLS and CDR2 YYNGEE. With 0 bases clipped from V and 0 bases from J, the junction kept 15 bases outside the gene matches. The CDR3 here is CASSVAWDRVFPGANYGYTF. The CDR3 DNA reads TGTGCCAGCAGCGTAGCTTGGGACAGGGTCTTCCCGGGGGCTAACTATGGCTACACCTTC.

This chain joins TRBV6-1 and TRBJ1-1; D uncertain. The CDR3 spans 13 residues. The ends were cut back, 1 base at V and 1 base at J, with 4 bases in the middle. CDR1 and CDR2 from the germline V gene are MNHNS and SASEGT. CDR3 nucleotide sequence: TGTGCCAGCAGTGAAGTTAAGAACACTGAAGCTTTCTTT. It specifies CASSEVKNTEAFF.

V and J are TRBV5-8 and TRBJ2-2, with 8 positions matching TRBD1. The junction had 16 bases not matched to a gene; V was cut back by 3 bases and J by 9 bases. This CDR3 comprises 17 residues. Germline lookup yields CDR1 SGHTS and CDR2 YDEGEE. The DNA for the CDR3 is TGTGCCAGCAGCTCCCAGAACCGGGACAGGTTGTCCAGGGAGCTGTTTTTT. Translated, it gives CASSSQNRDRLSRELFF.

V and J are TRBV19 and TRBJ1-5; the match to TRBD1 covers 8 bases. The CDR3 has 15 amino acids. The V gene's germline CDR1 is LNHDA and CDR2 SQIVND (reference sequence). V trimming: 4 bases; J trimming: 7 bases; junction bases outside the gene matches: 9. The CDR3 loop reads CASSTRGQGGQPQHF. In DNA form, the CDR3 reads TGTGCCAGTAGTACGCGCGGACAGGGCGGGCAGCCCCAGCATTTT.